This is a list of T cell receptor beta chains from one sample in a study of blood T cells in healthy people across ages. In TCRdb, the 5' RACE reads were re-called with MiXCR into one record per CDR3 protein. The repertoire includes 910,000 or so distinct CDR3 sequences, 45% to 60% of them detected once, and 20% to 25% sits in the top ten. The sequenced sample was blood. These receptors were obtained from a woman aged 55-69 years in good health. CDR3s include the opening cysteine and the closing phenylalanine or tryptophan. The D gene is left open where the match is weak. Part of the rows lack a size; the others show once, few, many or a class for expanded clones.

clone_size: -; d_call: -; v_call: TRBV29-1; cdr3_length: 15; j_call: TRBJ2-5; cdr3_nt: TGCAGCGCCCTCACTTGGGCGAGCTCCCAAGAGACCCCGTACTTC; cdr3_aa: CSALTWASSQETPYF
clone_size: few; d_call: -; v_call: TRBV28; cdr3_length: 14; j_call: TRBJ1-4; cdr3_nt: TGTGCCAGCAGTTATTATGGGGGGACTGAAAAACTGTTTTTT; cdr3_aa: CASSYYGGTEKLFF
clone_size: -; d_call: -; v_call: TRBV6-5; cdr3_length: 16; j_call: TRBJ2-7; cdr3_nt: TGTGCCAGCAGTTACTCGACGGGACCAGTGAATTACGAGCAGTACTTC; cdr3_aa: CASSYSTGPVNYEQYF
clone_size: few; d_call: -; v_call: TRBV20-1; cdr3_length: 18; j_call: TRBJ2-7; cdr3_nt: TGCAGTGCTAGCACATTTCCCGGTTTCACGAGTGGTCCCCACGAGCAGTACTTC; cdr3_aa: CSASTFPGFTSGPHEQYF
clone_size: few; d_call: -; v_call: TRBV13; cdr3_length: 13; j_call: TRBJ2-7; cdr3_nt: TGTGCCAGCAGCCCAAATACAGGGTACGAGCAGTACTTC; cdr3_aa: CASSPNTGYEQYF
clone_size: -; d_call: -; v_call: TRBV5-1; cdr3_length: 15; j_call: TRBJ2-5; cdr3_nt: TGCGCCAGCAGCTTGGACATGACCCCTGTAGAGACCCAGTACTTC; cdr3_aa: CASSLDMTPVETQYF
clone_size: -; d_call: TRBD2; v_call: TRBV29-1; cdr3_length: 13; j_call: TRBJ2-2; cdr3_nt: TGCAGCGTTGGCAGGGAGGGCACCGGGGAGCTGTTTTTT; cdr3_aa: CSVGREGTGELFF
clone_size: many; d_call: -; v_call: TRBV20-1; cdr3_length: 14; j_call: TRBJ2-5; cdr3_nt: TGCAGTGCTAGAAAGGGGTCGACTGAAGAGACCCAGTACTTC; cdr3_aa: CSARKGSTEETQYF
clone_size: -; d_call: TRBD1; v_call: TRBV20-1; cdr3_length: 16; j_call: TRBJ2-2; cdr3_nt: TGCAGTGCTAGAGATTTTCGGACAGGGCTTTCCGGGGAGCTGTTTTTT; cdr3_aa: CSARDFRTGLSGELFF
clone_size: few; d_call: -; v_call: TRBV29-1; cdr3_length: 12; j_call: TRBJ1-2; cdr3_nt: TGCAGCGTGGACGCCTCGGGGGGTGGCTACACCTTC; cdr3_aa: CSVDASGGGYTF
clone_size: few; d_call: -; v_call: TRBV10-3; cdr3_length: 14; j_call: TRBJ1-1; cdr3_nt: TGTGCCATCAGTGAGGTCGGCAAGAACACTGAAGCTTTCTTT; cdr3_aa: CAISEVGKNTEAFF
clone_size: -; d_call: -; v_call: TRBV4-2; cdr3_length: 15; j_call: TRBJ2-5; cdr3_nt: TGTGCCAGCAGCCAAGATGAGGCAGTCTCCTACAAGCAGTACTTC; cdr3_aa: CASSQDEAVSYKQYF
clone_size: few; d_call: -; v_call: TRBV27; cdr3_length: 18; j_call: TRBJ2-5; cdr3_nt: TGTGCCAGCAGTTTATCATTTAGCGCGTACGGTCGGGAAGAGACCCAGTACTTC; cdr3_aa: CASSLSFSAYGREETQYF
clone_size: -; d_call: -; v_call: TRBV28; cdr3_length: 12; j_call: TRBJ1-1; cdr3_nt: TGTGCCAGCAGTCCCCCTGGACACCGGGCTTTCTTT; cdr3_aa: CASSPPGHRAFF
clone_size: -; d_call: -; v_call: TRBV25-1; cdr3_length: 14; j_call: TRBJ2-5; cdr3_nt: TGTGCCAGCAGTGGATATACAGGAAAAGAGACCCAGTACTTC; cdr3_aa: CASSGYTGKETQYF
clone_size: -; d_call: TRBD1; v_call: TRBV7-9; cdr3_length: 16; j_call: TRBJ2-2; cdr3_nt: TGTGCCAGCAGCACTCCCGGGACAGGGGGTGCCGGGGAGCTGTTTTTT; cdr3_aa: CASSTPGTGGAGELFF
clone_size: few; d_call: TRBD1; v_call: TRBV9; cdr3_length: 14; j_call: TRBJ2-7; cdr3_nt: TGTGCCAGCAGCGTTTCAGGGGGCCCCCACGAGCAGTACTTC; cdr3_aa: CASSVSGGPHEQYF
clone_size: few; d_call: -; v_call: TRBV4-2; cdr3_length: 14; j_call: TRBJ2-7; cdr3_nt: TGTGCCAGCAGCTCTCGACCCAGCTCCTACGAGCAGTACTTC; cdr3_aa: CASSSRPSSYEQYF
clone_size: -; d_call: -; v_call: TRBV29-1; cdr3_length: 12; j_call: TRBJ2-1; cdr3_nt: TGCAGCGACAAGAATTCGCAGGGTCAGCAGTTCTTC; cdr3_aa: CSDKNSQGQQFF
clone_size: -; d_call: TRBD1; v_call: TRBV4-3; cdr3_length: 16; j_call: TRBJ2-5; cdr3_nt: TGCGCCAGCAGCACCGCTACGGGACAGGCCTACAATGAGCAGTACTTC; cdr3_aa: CASSTATGQAYNEQYF
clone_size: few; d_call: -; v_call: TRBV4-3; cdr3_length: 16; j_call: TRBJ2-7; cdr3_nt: TGCGCCAGCAGCCAAGATCTGGGCACGAGGGCCTACGAGCAGTACTTC; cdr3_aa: CASSQDLGTRAYEQYF
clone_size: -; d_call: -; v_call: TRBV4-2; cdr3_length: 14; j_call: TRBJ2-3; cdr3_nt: TGTGCCAGCAGCCAAGAACAGGCCCAGGGTACGCAGTATTTT; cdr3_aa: CASSQEQAQGTQYF
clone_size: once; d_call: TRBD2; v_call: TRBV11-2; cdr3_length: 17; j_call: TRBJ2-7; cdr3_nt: TGTGCCAGCAGCCCACAGGGCGCTAGCGGGAGGGCCAGCGTGCAGTACTTC; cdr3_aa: CASSPQGASGRASVQYF
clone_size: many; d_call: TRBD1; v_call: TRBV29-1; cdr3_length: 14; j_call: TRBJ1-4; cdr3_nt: TGCAGCGTTGGGCCACAGGGGGCAAATGAAAAACTGTTTTTT; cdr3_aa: CSVGPQGANEKLFF
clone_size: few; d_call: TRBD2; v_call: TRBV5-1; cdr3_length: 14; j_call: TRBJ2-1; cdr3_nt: TGCGCCAGCAGCGTAACTAGCGGGAGCGATGAGCAGTTCTTC; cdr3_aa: CASSVTSGSDEQFF
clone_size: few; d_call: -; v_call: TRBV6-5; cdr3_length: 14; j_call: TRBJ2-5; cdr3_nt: TGTGCCAGCAGAGGCGGGCGGTCTCAAGAGACCCAGTACTTC; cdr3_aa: CASRGGRSQETQYF
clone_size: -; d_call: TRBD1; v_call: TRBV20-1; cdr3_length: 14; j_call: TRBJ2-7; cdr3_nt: TGCAGTGCTTCCGGGACAGGGCTCTCCTACGAGCAGTACTTC; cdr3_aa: CSASGTGLSYEQYF
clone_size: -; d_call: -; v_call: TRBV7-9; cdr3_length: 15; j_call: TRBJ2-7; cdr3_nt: TGTGCCAGCAGCCTCCCACGGGCAGGCTACAATGAGCAGTACTTC; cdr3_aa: CASSLPRAGYNEQYF
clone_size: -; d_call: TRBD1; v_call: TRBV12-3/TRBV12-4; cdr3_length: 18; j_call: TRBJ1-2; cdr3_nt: TGTGCCAGCAGTCCAAAAATAATTATAACAGGGGCTCACTATGGCTACACCTTC; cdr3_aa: CASSPKIIITGAHYGYTF
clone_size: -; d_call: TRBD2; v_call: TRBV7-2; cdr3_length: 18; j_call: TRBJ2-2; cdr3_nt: TGTGCCAGCAGCTTCTATTCCTGGGGACTAGCTTTCACCGGGGAGCTGTTTTTT; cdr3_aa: CASSFYSWGLAFTGELFF
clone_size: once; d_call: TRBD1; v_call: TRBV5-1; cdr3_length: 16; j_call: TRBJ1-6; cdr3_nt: TGCGCCAGCAGCAACACCGGGACAGGGGAGAGTTCACCCCTCCACTTT; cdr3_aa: CASSNTGTGESSPLHF
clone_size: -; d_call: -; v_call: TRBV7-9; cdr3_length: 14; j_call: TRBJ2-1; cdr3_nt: TGTGCCAGCAGCCCGGCCGGGCCGGGGGGCCAGCAGTTCTTC; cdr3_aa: CASSPAGPGGQQFF
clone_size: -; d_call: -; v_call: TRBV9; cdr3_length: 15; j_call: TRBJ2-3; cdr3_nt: TGTGCCAGCAGCTTAGTGGGTTCTAGCACAGATACGCAGTATTTT; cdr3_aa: CASSLVGSSTDTQYF
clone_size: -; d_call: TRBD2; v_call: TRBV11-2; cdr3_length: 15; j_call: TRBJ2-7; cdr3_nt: TGTGCCAGCAGCTTAGCTGGGACTAGATACTACGAGCAGTACTTC; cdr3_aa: CASSLAGTRYYEQYF
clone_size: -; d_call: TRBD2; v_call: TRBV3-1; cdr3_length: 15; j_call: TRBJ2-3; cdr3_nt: TGTGCCAGCAGCCAAGATCCGGCGGGAGCTGATACGCAGTATTTT; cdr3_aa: CASSQDPAGADTQYF
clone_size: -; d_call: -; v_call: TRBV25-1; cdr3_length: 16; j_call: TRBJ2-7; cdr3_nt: TGTACCAGCAGTGACCCCCGGGTCCCTTTCCCCCACGAGCAGTACTTC; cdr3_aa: CTSSDPRVPFPHEQYF
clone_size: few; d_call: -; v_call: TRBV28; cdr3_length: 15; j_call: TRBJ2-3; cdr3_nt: TGTGCCAGCAGTGTACAAGGCGGAGGTACAGATACGCAGTATTTT; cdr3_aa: CASSVQGGGTDTQYF
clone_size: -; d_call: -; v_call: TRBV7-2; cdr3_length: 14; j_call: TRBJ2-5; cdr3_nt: TGTGCCAGCAGCACTTTAGGGGGAGACGGGACCCAGTACTTC; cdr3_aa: CASSTLGGDGTQYF
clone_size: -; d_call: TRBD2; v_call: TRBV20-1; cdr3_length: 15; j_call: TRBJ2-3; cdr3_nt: TGCAGTGCTAGAGAAGTAGCGGGAGTCTGGGATACGCAGTATTTT; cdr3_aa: CSAREVAGVWDTQYF
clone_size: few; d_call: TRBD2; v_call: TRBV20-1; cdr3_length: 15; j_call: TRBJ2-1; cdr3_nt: TGCAGTGCTAGAGATCCGGGACTAGCCTACAATGAGCAGTTCTTC; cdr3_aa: CSARDPGLAYNEQFF